This is a list of T cell receptor beta chains from one sample in a study of CD8+ T cells in alopecia areata. Method: immunoSEQ multiplex PCR; TCRdb's copy keeps in-frame clones and lacks some. The profile covers some 240,000 clones, with around three fifths appearing a single time and approximately 0.5% taken by the ten largest. Sample: CD4+ T cells sorted from blood, taken at week 0. Receptor source: a human donor with alopecia areata. CDR3s include the opening cysteine and the closing phenylalanine or tryptophan. D genes are given only for firm matches. Clone size, where shown, is once, few, many, or a class for clones that have expanded.

>TRBV15|13|-|-
CATGWRGNQPQHF
>TRBV9|14|-|-
CASSVASLNTEAFF
>TRBV4-1|16|-|few
CASSQAGQSGANVLTF
>TRBV5-1|15|-|once
CASSLGSSGANVLTF
>TRBV19|16|-|-
CASSTSGRAGNQPQHF
>TRBV6-1|13|-|-
CASSDSGSGELFF
>TRBV5-1|13|TRBD1|-
CASSELDRERQYF
>TRBV19|13|-|-
CASGQTSSYEQYF
>TRBV7-9|13|-|-
CASSFGENSPLHF
>TRBV5-1|14|-|-
CASKLGQGMETQYF
>TRBV15|14|TRBD1|-
CATSRPGQGSEQYF
>TRBV6-5|13|-|-
CASSPDGGIGYTF
>TRBV30|13|-|-
CAWEILEGNGYTF
>TRBV7-6|14|-|few
CASSLDVGGFEQYF
>TRBV4-1|14|-|-
CASSHRPRGGGYTF